This passage covers 15 T cell receptor beta chains from one sample sequenced in a study of blood T cell repertoires in COVID-19. Produced via immunoSEQ multiplex PCR; TCRdb's table is partial and in-frame only. The data hold about 100,000 clones, with about nine tenths observed a single time. The sample was peripheral blood. Every receptor here comes from a human donor with active COVID-19. The donor label of this sample is uncertain.

V usage is TRBV5-6 and J usage is TRBJ2-7, with 10 positions matching TRBD2. J was trimmed by 4 bases and V by 4 bases; bases with no gene match: 5. The CDR3 is 14 amino acids. Per the germline V gene, CDR1 is SGHDT and CDR2 is YYEEEE. CDR3 sequence reads: CASSGSGGEYEQYF. CDR3 in DNA: TGTGCCAGCAGCGGCAGCGGGGGGGAATACGAGCAGTACTTC.

This clone was recorded only once. The rearrangement uses TRBV5-6 and TRBJ2-7, with D possibly being TRBD2 (5 bases). Per the germline V gene, CDR1 is SGHDT and CDR2 is YYEEEE. Trimming took off 4 bases at V and 1 base at J, with 18 bases between the two ends. CDR3 length equals 16 residues. CDR3 sequence: CASSHVRASRSYEQYF. CDR3 DNA: TGTGCCAGCAGCCACGTGAGGGCTTCCAGGTCCTACGAGCAGTACTTC.

In DNA, the CDR3 is TGTGCCAGCAGCTTATGGGGGGATTGTGAAAAACTGTTTTTT. Its protein product is CASSLWGDCEKLFF. The J gene is TRBJ1-4, the V gene TRBV7-3, with D maybe TRBD1 (5 bases). The CDR3 runs 14 residues. Deletions cut 2 bases from V and 7 bases from J, with 11 bases between. Germline V lookup: CDR1 SGHTA, CDR2 FQGTGA.

The CDR3 DNA is TGTGCCAGCAGCCAAGTTTCAGGGGCAACTAATGAAAAACTGTTTTTT. Translating gives CASSQVSGATNEKLFF. J is TRBJ1-4 and V is TRBV4-2; perhaps TRBD1 as D (6 bases). The CDR3 totals 16 residues. The V end was cut by 1 base, the J end by 0 bases, with 9 bases between. Germline V gene lookup returns CDR1 LGHNA and CDR2 YNFKEQ.

J is TRBJ2-3 and V is TRBV4-2, with a tentative D call TRBD1 (6 bases). Germline loops: CDR1 LGHNA, CDR2 YNFKEQ. V was cut by 1 base and J by 2 bases, with 10 bases left in between. The length of the CDR3 is 15 residues. In nucleotides, the CDR3 is TGTGCCAGCAGCCAAGTAGGGGGAAACACAGATACGCAGTATTTT. Its protein product is CASSQVGGNTDTQYF.

The chain has TRBV5-1 and TRBJ2-5; 9 bases are shared with TRBD1. V dropped 4 bases and J dropped 5; count of bases not matched to a gene: 9. Germline CDR1 SGHRS, CDR2 YFSETQ. The CDR3 totals 15 residues. The CDR3 DNA follows: TGCGCCAGCAGCAGACTTACAGGGGGCGACGAGACCCAGTACTTC. Its protein is CASSRLTGGDETQYF.

This rearrangement joins TRBV11-2 to TRBJ2-5; D unresolved. The CDR3 length is 15 residues. Trimming pared 3 bases from V and 3 bases from J, leaving 14 bases between. The V gene's germline CDR1 is SGHAT and CDR2 FQNNGV. The CDR3 coding sequence is TGTGCCAGCAGCTTCCGATCAGCAGGAAAAGAGACCCAGTACTTC. It translates to CASSFRSAGKETQYF.

The chain employs TRBV6-5 and TRBJ1-1; 7 bases fit TRBD1. The CDR3 contains 14 residues. V shed 6 bases, J shed 5 bases, and the junction held 9 bases outside the gene matches. From germline, CDR1 is MNHEY and CDR2 SVGAGI. As DNA, the CDR3 is TGTGCCAGCAGCCGTCAGGGGGGTAAGACTGAAGCTTTCTTT. Encoded protein: CASSRQGGKTEAFF.

This rearrangement joins TRBV5-6 to TRBJ2-7; tentative D call: TRBD1 (6 bases). CDR3 length equals 16 residues. Trimming left V 0 bases short and J 1 base short, with 14 bases between. Looked up from germline, CDR1 is SGHDT and CDR2 is YYEEEE. CDR3 sequence reads: CASSLEGQIKSYEQYF. In nucleotides, the CDR3 is TGTGCCAGCAGCTTGGAAGGACAGATAAAATCCTACGAGCAGTACTTC.

This clone was recorded many times. CDR3 loop: CSARTGGSYGYTF. The CDR3 nucleotides read TGCAGCGCAAGGACAGGGGGCAGCTATGGCTACACCTTC. The V gene is TRBV29-1, the J gene TRBJ1-2; 11 bases line up with TRBD1. Losses at the gene ends were 7 bases for V and 4 bases for J; bases not matched to a gene: 5. Germline-derived CDR1 and CDR2 are SQVTM and ANQGSEA. The CDR3 covers 13 residues.

The chain has TRBV11-2 and TRBJ1-5; D is unresolved. Germline V gene data show CDR1 as SGHAT and CDR2 as FQNNGV. V lost 1 base and J lost 9, with 16 bases in between. CDR3 length: 15 amino acids. CDR3 residues: CASSLAGIPKAPQHF. CDR3 coding DNA: TGTGCCAGCAGCTTAGCGGGGATACCCAAAGCGCCCCAGCATTTT. The whole variable domain, remainder taken from reference TRBV11-2 and TRBJ1-5, is EAGVAQSPRYKIIEKRQSVAFWCNPISGHATLYWYQQILGQGPKLLIQFQNNGVVDDSQLPKDRFSAERLKGVDSTLKIQPAKLEDSAVYLCASSLAGIPKAPQHFGDGTRLSIL.

The rearrangement joins TRBV4-3 to TRBJ2-7; 10 bases fit TRBD1. The CDR3 is made up of 15 amino acids. Losses at the gene ends were 1 base for V and 6 bases for J; bases not matched to a gene: 6. From germline, CDR1 is LGHNA and CDR2 YSLEER. As DNA, the CDR3 is TGCGCCAGCAGCCAAGCCGGGACAGGGGTTGTCGAGCAGTACTTC. Its translation is CASSQAGTGVVEQYF.

The CDR3 sequence is CASRTTGGGKETQYF. The CDR3 DNA reads TGTGCCAGCAGGACCACAGGCGGGGGGAAAGAGACCCAGTACTTC. V gene TRBV11-2 combines with J gene TRBJ2-5, with 8 positions matching TRBD2. The germline gives CDR1 SGHAT, CDR2 FQNNGV. J gave up 3 bases and V 6 bases, and 9 bases lay outside the gene matches. This CDR3 has 15 amino acids.

The V and J genes are TRBV3-1 (or the pseudogene TRBV3-2) and TRBJ2-7, with TRBD1 matching 9 bases. CDR3 length: 15 amino acids. The V gene end was trimmed by 4 bases and the J gene end by 1 base; junction bases not matched to a gene: 5. Germline CDR1 and CDR2: LGHDT and YNNKEL (reference sequence). The CDR3 spells CASSPRDRASYEQYF. For the CDR3, the DNA is TGTGCCAGCAGCCCCCGGGACAGGGCATCCTACGAGCAGTACTTC.

The chain links TRBV5-1 to TRBJ1-1, with no clear D. Per the germline V gene, CDR1 is SGHRS and CDR2 is YFSETQ. The CDR3 spans 13 residues. Trimming cost V 4 bases and J 10 bases, with 17 bases left between them. CDR3 nucleotide sequence: TGCGCCAGCAGCGCGGGAAGTTGGGATGCAGCTTTCTTT. Translating gives CASSAGSWDAAFF.